A selection of T cell receptor beta chains follows, all from one sample in a study of shared clonotypes between healthy human individuals. The protocol was immunoSEQ multiplex PCR, while the TCRdb copy is restricted to in-frame clones and leaves out a portion. The table has millions of clones, around nine tenths seen once; the top ten hold about 0.13%. Sequencing was performed on naive CD4+ T cells sorted from blood. The receptors derive from a man aged 18 to 29 in good health. The conserved cysteine and the conserved F or W are not part of the CDR3 here.

v_gene: TRBV30; len: 13; CDR3aa: AWSRDGTSTDTQY
v_gene: TRBV19; len: 16; CDR3aa: ASSIDLSAGAAKNIQY
v_gene: TRBV28; len: 10; CDR3aa: ASQGSSYEQY
v_gene: TRBV6-5; len: 13; CDR3aa: ASSYSGTGFYGYT
v_gene: TRBV6-6; len: 13; CDR3aa: ASNTGTANTGELF
v_gene: TRBV15; len: 10; CDR3aa: ATSRDYNEQF
v_gene: TRBV7-2; len: 14; CDR3aa: ASSPRTAGGTDTQY
v_gene: TRBV21-1; len: 12; CDR3aa: ASTEGKNNSPLH
v_gene: TRBV18; len: 11; CDR3aa: ASSPIRGDTQY
v_gene: TRBV28; len: 11; CDR3aa: ASISRTYYEQY
v_gene: TRBV7-3; len: 11; CDR3aa: ASSLHRNTEAF
v_gene: TRBV2; len: 11; CDR3aa: ASKRTENTEAF
v_gene: TRBV7-3; len: 14; CDR3aa: ASSFLTGTGGTEAF
v_gene: TRBV25-1; len: 13; CDR3aa: ASSEGSGPQETQY
v_gene: TRBV7-6; len: 14; CDR3aa: ASSLDWGGNTDTQY
v_gene: TRBV6-1; len: 13; CDR3aa: ASRLGQGIHYEQY
v_gene: TRBV18; len: 12; CDR3aa: ASSDRVAAYEQY
v_gene: TRBV6-1; len: 15; CDR3aa: ASSVSPSGGSTGELF
v_gene: TRBV5-1; len: 12; CDR3aa: ASAPGQLNEKLF
v_gene: TRBV11-3; len: 12; CDR3aa: ASSLGTGFNEQF
v_gene: TRBV6-1; len: 12; CDR3aa: ASSADRLNTEAF
v_gene: TRBV10-3; len: 11; CDR3aa: AINPEHTDTQY
v_gene: TRBV2; len: 11; CDR3aa: ASSRQTNSPLH
v_gene: TRBV2; len: 11; CDR3aa: ASSTGPTYEQY
v_gene: TRBV19; len: 12; CDR3aa: ASSNLEWGTEAF
v_gene: TRBV2; len: 11; CDR3aa: ASSPRSLYEQY
v_gene: TRBV7-2; len: 14; CDR3aa: ASSLQGFSNTGELF
v_gene: TRBV2; len: 13; CDR3aa: ASSGKQVGGEKLF
v_gene: TRBV10-3; len: 12; CDR3aa: AISGDPRSQPQH
v_gene: TRBV2; len: 13; CDR3aa: ASRPRQGPYEKLF
v_gene: TRBV7-2; len: 13; CDR3aa: ASSLRDRAGTEAF
v_gene: TRBV7-2; len: 14; CDR3aa: ASSLEGSYSGNTIY
v_gene: TRBV10-1; len: 13; CDR3aa: ASSESGGGADTQY
v_gene: TRBV9; len: 14; CDR3aa: ASSVVGTGGTDTQY
v_gene: TRBV6-6; len: 9; CDR3aa: ASEQYTEAF
v_gene: TRBV18; len: 14; CDR3aa: ASSPPSGGAVNEQF
v_gene: TRBV6-6; len: 12; CDR3aa: ASSYPQLVYGYT
v_gene: TRBV30; len: 11; CDR3aa: AWTVGVPYEQY
v_gene: TRBV5-1; len: 14; CDR3aa: ASSLEGAGGHQPQH
v_gene: TRBV6-4; len: 11; CDR3aa: ASSLQGNTEAF
v_gene: TRBV6-5; len: 11; CDR3aa: ASRGSLGNTIY
v_gene: TRBV15; len: 14; CDR3aa: ATSRDYQSGLTEAF
v_gene: TRBV10-2; len: 10; CDR3aa: ASSWGDTEAF
v_gene: TRBV2; len: 12; CDR3aa: ASSERGGDYGYT
v_gene: TRBV2; len: 14; CDR3aa: ASSLSRRQHNSPLH
v_gene: TRBV5-4; len: 15; CDR3aa: ASGTARLAGAVSGQY
v_gene: TRBV29-1; len: 12; CDR3aa: SVNVGGSSYEQY
v_gene: TRBV2; len: 13; CDR3aa: ASSGPSGTYNEQF
v_gene: TRBV27; len: 13; CDR3aa: ASSLEQPGTGELF
v_gene: TRBV28; len: 12; CDR3aa: ASSFSQGGYEQY
v_gene: TRBV7-9; len: 14; CDR3aa: ASSAGQGSSGNTIY
v_gene: TRBV7-2; len: 10; CDR3aa: ASSSSAGELF
v_gene: TRBV4-3; len: 12; CDR3aa: ASSQERGSHEQY
v_gene: TRBV6-1; len: 12; CDR3aa: ASRRDRDRVILH
v_gene: TRBV7-2; len: 10; CDR3aa: ASSQVLETQY